One and the same sample provided the 21 T cell receptor beta chains below, sequenced in a study of regulatory T cells in long-lasting Graves disease. Time point: newly diagnosed GD, antithyroid drugs for less than 3 months. PBMC RNA was the source of the TCR library. Through Arm-PCR of CDR3 regions and iRepertoire HTBI primers, TCR beta libraries were built. A single record per CDR3 protein comes from TCRdb applying MiXCR to the multiplex PCR reads. The sample comprises 300,000 to 400,000 distinct CDR3 sequences, 18% of which are singletons, and about 36% rests with the top ten. The specimen was peripheral blood mononuclear cells (PBMCs), collected at new diagnosis, from a patient treated with antithyroid drugs. The receptor source for this set is a female donor with Graves disease.

J is TRBJ2-5 and V is TRBV3-1; either TRBD1 or TRBD2 may supply D (5 bases each). Judging by the DNA end, TRBJ2-1 fits better; the J call may be wrong. This CDR3 region has 14 residues. The germline CDR1 and CDR2 sequences are LGHDT and YNNKEL (reference sequence). The CDR3 here is CASSQNPGPYEQFF. In DNA form, the CDR3 reads TGTGCCAGCAGCCAAAACCCGGGGCCCTATGAGCAGTTCTTC.

This clonotype has a count of ten or more. This rearrangement joins TRBV5-1 to TRBJ2-5, with TRBD1 as a possible D gene (5 bases). The V end was cut by 0 bases, the J end by 4 bases, with 7 bases between. Germline CDR1 is SGHRS and CDR2 is YFSETQ. The CDR3 totals 13 residues. CDR3: CASSLVRGETQYF. DNA of the CDR3: TGCGCCAGCAGCTTGGTAAGGGGAGAGACCCAGTACTTC.

This clonotype was recorded a few times. The V and J genes are TRBV9 and TRBJ2-3; D remains ambiguous. CDR1 and CDR2 (germline): SGDLS, YYNGEE. V lost 3 bases to trimming and J lost 5 bases, with 10 bases between them. The CDR3 loop spans 13 amino acids. The CDR3 sequence: CASSEGSQDTQYF. In nucleotides, the CDR3 is TGTGCCAGCAGCGAGGGAAGCCAAGATACGCAGTATTTT.

In this sample, this clonotype turned up many times. Here the CDR3 DNA reads TGTGCCAGCAGCGTAACTACAGGTACCACTGAAGCTTTCTTT. The encoded protein is CASSVTTGTTEAFF. The chain combines TRBV7-9 with TRBJ1-1, with D possibly matching TRBD1 (5 bases). Trimming took 5 bases from V and 4 from J, leaving 14 bases between them. The CDR3 contains 14 residues. Germline CDR1 SEHNR, CDR2 FQNEAQ (reference sequence).

Many counts were recorded for this clonotype. The chain carries TRBV28 and TRBJ2-3; perhaps TRBD1 as D (5 bases). V was cut by 3 bases and J by 0 bases, with 13 bases left in between. The germline CDR1 and CDR2 sequences are MDHEN and SYDVKM. The CDR3 length is 16 residues. CDR3 bases: TGTGCCAGCAGTTTCCCAGGGTATGAAAGCACAGATACGCAGTATTTT. Its protein product is CASSFPGYESTDTQYF.

The rearrangement links TRBV6-4 to TRBJ1-2; D remains ambiguous. Germline CDR1 reads MRHNA; CDR2 reads SNTAGT. V was cut by 6 bases and J by 3 bases, with 14 bases left in between. The CDR3 has 14 amino acids. The CDR3: CASSDTPPDYGYTF. CDR3 in DNA: TGTGCCAGCAGCGATACGCCTCCGGACTATGGCTACACCTTC.

The genes are TRBV15 and TRBJ2-2; 7 bases agree with TRBD2. Germline V gene sequence: CDR1 LNHNV, CDR2 YYDKDF (reference sequence). V gave up 5 bases and J gave up 0 bases; unmatched junction bases: 6. The CDR3 covers 16 residues. CDR3 sequence reads: CATSGVAGANTGELFF. For the CDR3, the DNA is TGTGCCACCAGCGGGGTCGCGGGAGCGAACACCGGGGAGCTGTTTTTT.

This clonotype was observed once. This clone may be a read error of a much larger clone one base away. This chain connects TRBV28 to TRBJ2-2; TRBD2 might be the D (6 bases). Germline CDR1 MDHEN, CDR2 SYDVKM. The CDR3 is made up of 15 amino acids. CDR3 sequence reads: CTSSLSGPGDGELFF. The CDR3 DNA sequence: TGTACCAGCAGTTTGTCGGGCCCGGGGGACGGGGAGCTGTTTTTT.

The chain is built from TRBV19 and TRBJ2-5; 9 nucleotides align to TRBD1. Germline values: CDR1 LNHDA, CDR2 SQIVND (reference sequence). Trimming took 4 bases from V and 5 from J; bases not matched to a gene: 11. The CDR3 is 16 residues long. CDR3 sequence reads: CASSKGQGPPRETQYF. In DNA, the CDR3 is TGTGCCAGTAGTAAGGGACAGGGACCTCCGCGGGAGACCCAGTACTTC.

Worth noting for this clonotype: Since a much larger clone is just one base distant, this may be a read error. The chain couples TRBV12-5 to TRBJ2-3; no clear D. CDR3 length: 11 amino acids. Per the germline V gene, CDR1 is LGHNT and CDR2 is FRNRAP. For the CDR3, the DNA is TGTGTCAGCAGGAACACAGATACGCAGTATTTT. Its translation is CVSRNTDTQYF.

Many counts were recorded for this clonotype. The chain is built from TRBV2 and TRBJ2-1; TRBD2 matches at 8 bases. The V gene end was trimmed by 8 bases and the J gene end by 6 bases; junction bases not matched to a gene: 18. The CDR3 consists of 17 residues. CDR1 is SNHLY and CDR2 is FYNNEI in the germline V gene. CDR3 DNA sequence: TGTGCCAGCCTAACATACTCCATAGCGGGGATATCCAATGAGCAGTTCTTC. Translated, it gives CASLTYSIAGISNEQFF. The variable domain in full, with the rest retrieved from reference TRBV2 and TRBJ2-1, is EPEVTQTPSHQVTQMGQEVILRCVPISNHLYFYWYRQILGQKVEFLVSFYNNEISEKSEIFDDQFSVERPDGSNFTLKIRSTKLEDSAMYFCASLTYSIAGISNEQFFGPGTRLTVL.

The rearrangement links TRBV6-2 or TRBV6-3 to TRBJ1-6; D gene uncertain. The germline CDR1 and CDR2 sequences are MNHEY and SVGEGT. CDR3 length: 13 residues. V was pared by 5 bases and J by 7 bases, with 9 bases between. CDR3 DNA sequence: TGTGCCAGCAGTGAAGTGGTAAATTCACCCCTCCACTTT. This translates into CASSEVVNSPLHF.

This clonotype was observed at least ten times. The chain's CDR3 is CAWGFMNTEAFF. For the CDR3, the DNA is TGTGCCTGGGGATTCATGAACACTGAAGCTTTCTTT. The chain combines TRBV30 with TRBJ1-1; D remains ambiguous. This CDR3 comprises 12 residues. Germline-derived CDR1 and CDR2 are GTSNPN and SVGIG (reference sequence). With 5 bases removed from V and 0 bases from J, the gap between germline ends came to 7 bases. The full variable domain, rest sourced from reference TRBV30 and TRBJ1-1, is SQTIHQWPATLVQPVGSPLSLECTVEGTSNPNLYWYRQAAGRGLQLLFYSVGIGQISSEVPQNLSASRPQDRQFILSSKKLLLSDSGFYLCAWGFMNTEAFFGQGTRLTVV.

This chain uses TRBV7-9 with TRBJ1-5; 7 bases map to TRBD1. CDR1 SEHNR and CDR2 FQNEAQ come from the germline V gene (reference sequence). Trimming took 4 bases from V and 5 from J; bases not matched to a gene: 8. The CDR3 contains 15 residues. CDR3 protein: CASSSQGGGDQPQHF. CDR3 in DNA: TGTGCCAGCAGCTCCCAGGGGGGAGGCGATCAGCCCCAGCATTTT.

V gene TRBV11-1 combines with J gene TRBJ2-7; TRBD1 is a possible D gene (6 bases). Germline V gene lookup returns CDR1 SGHAT and CDR2 FQDESV (reference sequence). CDR3 size: 13 residues. V shed 5 bases and J shed 7 bases, with 15 bases lying between them. This CDR3 is CASSPGTQGEQYF. The DNA for the CDR3 is TGTGCCAGCAGCCCGGGGACCCAGGGGGAGCAGTACTTC.

In its sample, this clonotype was seen many times. The rearrangement uses TRBV27 and TRBJ2-5; perhaps TRBD1 as D (6 bases). This CDR3 spans 15 amino acids. Germline CDR1 MNHEY, CDR2 SMNVEV (reference sequence). Trimming removed 5 bases at V and 2 bases at J, with 15 bases between. This chain's CDR3 is CASSPRDKPQETQYF. As DNA, the CDR3 is TGTGCCAGCAGTCCAAGGGACAAACCGCAAGAGACCCAGTACTTC.

There are many counts of this clonotype. The gene calls are TRBV6-5 and TRBJ2-7, with TRBD1 matching over 7 bases. This CDR3 region has 14 residues. The trim removed 2 bases at V and 2 bases at J, leaving 3 bases unmatched. CDR1 MNHEY and CDR2 SVGAGI come from the germline V gene. CDR3 bases: TGTGCCAGCAGTTACCCGGACAGGCCCTACGAGCAGTACTTC. It encodes CASSYPDRPYEQYF.

This clonotype has a count of ten or more. The gene calls are TRBV6-1 and TRBJ2-2; 8 bases are shared with TRBD2. From germline, CDR1 is MNHNS and CDR2 SASEGT. Unmatched junction bases numbered 16, after V lost 2 bases and J lost 5 bases. This CDR3 region has 19 residues. This CDR3 reads CASSEPRTGGRSWTGELFF. CDR3 coding DNA: TGTGCCAGCAGTGAACCGAGAACGGGGGGGAGATCATGGACCGGGGAGCTGTTTTTT.

This clonotype was picked up a small number of times. The chain joins TRBV20-1 to TRBJ2-1, with 8 bases aligning to TRBD2. V shed 0 bases, J shed 7 bases, and the junction held 8 bases outside the gene matches. CDR1 and CDR2 from the germline V gene are DFQATT and SNEGSKA (reference sequence). This CDR3 contains 15 residues. CDR3 DNA sequence: TGCAGTGCTAGAGAACAAGCGGGAGCGCGGAATGAGCAGTTCTTC. It yields the protein CSAREQAGARNEQFF.

This clonotype was detected ten times or more. The chain uses TRBV18 and TRBJ2-7; no reliable D call. Germline-derived CDR1 and CDR2 are KGHSH and LQKENI. The V and J ends lost 6 bases and 5 bases respectively, with 8 bases between them. The CDR3 consists of 11 residues. CDR3 in amino acids: CASSTGDEQYF. In DNA form, the CDR3 reads TGTGCCAGCTCGACGGGTGACGAGCAGTACTTC.

This clonotype was detected ten times or more. The J gene is TRBJ2-3, the V gene TRBV11-3; D gene ambiguous. The CDR3 is 13 amino acids. The germline V gene encodes CDR1 SGHNT and CDR2 YENEEA. V was pared by 5 bases and J by 5 bases, with 11 bases between. This chain's CDR3 is CASSLIHLDTQYF. The DNA of the CDR3 is TGTGCCAGCAGCCTTATCCATTTAGATACGCAGTATTTT.